Below are 30 T cell receptor beta chains sequenced from a single sample in a study of PD-L1 blockade in urothelial cancer. Time point denoted: pretreatment peripheral blood. Profiled with immunoSEQ multiplex PCR; TCRdb holds only in-frame clones, not every one. The table shows about 85,000 clones, with over 65% occurring only once. The input for sequencing was PBMCs, taken around atezolizumab (anti-PD-L1) treatment. The receptors come from a man in his 60s with urothelial cancer.

This chain links TRBV7-9 with TRBJ2-7, with TRBD1 identical over 8 bases. Germline V gene sequence: CDR1 SEHNR, CDR2 FQNEAQ (reference sequence). The length of the CDR3 is 14 residues. J was trimmed by 1 base and V by 5 bases; bases with no gene match: 4. CDR3 in DNA: TGTGCCAGCAGCCCGGACAGGGCGTCCTACGAGCAGTACTTC. Translating it yields CASSPDRASYEQYF. The entire variable domain, with the rest obtained from reference TRBV7-9 and TRBJ2-7, is as follows: DTGVSQNPRHKITKRGQNVTFRCDPISEHNRLYWYRQTLGQGPEFLTYFQNEAQLEKSRLLSDRFSAERPKGSFSTLEIQRTEQGDSAMYLCASSPDRASYEQYFGPGTRLTVT.

The chain recombines TRBV5-1 with TRBJ1-4; TRBD1 is a possible D gene (6 bases). From germline, CDR1 is SGHRS and CDR2 YFSETQ. V dropped 5 bases and J dropped 1 base, with 9 bases sitting between them. This CDR3 is built from 14 residues. The DNA of the CDR3 is TGCGCCAGCAGACAGACAGGAACTAATGAAAAACTGTTTTTT. This encodes CASRQTGTNEKLFF.

The chain links TRBV7-9 to TRBJ1-1; D is uncertain. There are 13 residues in the CDR3. Germline values: CDR1 SEHNR, CDR2 FQNEAQ (reference sequence). Trimming removed 3 bases at V and 3 bases at J, with 8 bases between. CDR3 sequence (DNA): TGTGCCAGCAGCTTTTCCGGGGACACTGAAGCTTTCTTT. It translates to CASSFSGDTEAFF.

This clone showed up just a few times. The gene calls are TRBV27 and TRBJ2-1; 8 bases fit TRBD2. V lost 8 bases, J lost 10 bases, and 16 bases stayed unmatched. This CDR3 has 15 amino acids. Germline V gene data show CDR1 as MNHEY and CDR2 as SMNVEV (reference sequence). CDR3 residues: CASPFGREVPYEQFF. CDR3 nucleotide sequence: TGTGCCAGCCCATTCGGGCGGGAGGTACCTTACGAGCAGTTCTTC.

V gene TRBV5-4 combines with J gene TRBJ1-4; possibly TRBD1 for D (6 bases). The V gene lost 4 bases and the J gene lost 6 bases, with 10 bases spanning the gap. CDR1 is SGHNT, CDR2 YYREEE, per germline (reference sequence). The CDR3 consists of 13 residues. CDR3 protein: CASSPQGYEKLFF. Here the CDR3 DNA reads TGTGCCAGCAGCCCACAGGGTTATGAAAAACTGTTTTTT.

This clone was counted only a few times. This sequence joins TRBV7-2 and TRBJ2-3, with 7 bases fitting TRBD2. Germline CDR1 reads SGHTA; CDR2 reads FQGNSA. CDR3 length: 15 residues. Losses at the gene ends were 5 bases for V and 4 bases for J; bases not matched to a gene: 9. CDR3 in DNA: TGTGCCAGCAGCCCTGTGGTAGCGGGCTCAGATACGCAGTATTTT. Residues: CASSPVVAGSDTQYF.

V gene TRBV21-1 combines with J gene TRBJ2-1; TRBD1 is the table's D call and was not checked against the DNA. TRBV21-1 is described as a pseudogene. The CDR3 runs 14 residues. The CDR3 region is CASSGQGRYNEQFF. DNA of the CDR3: TGTGCCAGCAGCGGACAGGGGCGATACAATGAGCAGTTCTTC.

In this sample, this clone turned up once. CDR3 nucleotides: TGTGCCAGCACCCCGAGAGCGGGAGCTACTAGTGAGCAGTTCTTC. Translation: CASTPRAGATSEQFF. This rearrangement joins TRBV25-1 to TRBJ2-1; TRBD2 matches 8 bases. CDR3 length: 15 amino acids. Germline CDR1 is MGHDK and CDR2 is SYGVNS. The ends lost 7 bases at V and 9 bases at J; junction bases unmatched: 14.

The gene calls are TRBV27 and TRBJ1-6; no clear D. The V gene's germline CDR1 is MNHEY and CDR2 SMNVEV (reference sequence). The CDR3 is 15 residues long. Trimming cost V 1 base and J 2 bases, with 6 bases left between them. This chain's CDR3 is CASSLLPAYNSPLHF. The CDR3 DNA is TGTGCCAGCAGTTTATTGCCAGCCTATAATTCACCCCTCCACTTT.

This clone appeared a single time. The rearrangement uses TRBV2 and TRBJ2-3, with 9 bases fitting TRBD1. Germline V gene sequence: CDR1 SNHLY, CDR2 FYNNEI. Unmatched junction bases numbered 4, after V lost 6 bases and J lost 0 bases. The CDR3 contains 15 residues. The CDR3 nucleotides are TGTGCCAGCAGCTGGACAGGGGATAGCACAGATACGCAGTATTTT. As protein: CASSWTGDSTDTQYF.

The genes are TRBV6-6 and TRBJ2-7; TRBD1 agrees at 7 bases. Germline CDR1 MNHNY, CDR2 SVGAGI (reference sequence). CDR3 size: 15 residues. The ends lost 3 bases at V and 0 bases at J; junction bases unmatched: 5. CDR3 region: CASSYRQGSSYEQYF. CDR3 DNA sequence: TGTGCCAGCAGTTATAGACAGGGAAGCTCCTACGAGCAGTACTTC.

V is TRBV30 and J is TRBJ2-3, with TRBD1 matching over 7 bases. This CDR3 contains 17 residues. The V gene end was trimmed by 3 bases and the J gene end by 5 bases; junction bases not matched to a gene: 17. The V gene's germline CDR1 is GTSNPN and CDR2 SVGIG (reference sequence). The CDR3 nucleotides read TGTGCCTGGAGCCGAGCCTCCGGACAGGCTTTTGTAGATACGCAGTATTTT. Protein: CAWSRASGQAFVDTQYF.

This sequence joins TRBV6-5 and TRBJ2-1; the D is unclear. There are 11 residues in the CDR3. Germline CDR1 reads MNHEY; CDR2 reads SVGAGI. Trimming cost V 7 bases and J 7 bases, with 8 bases left between them. CDR3 in amino acids: CASTRANEQFF. The CDR3 region has the DNA TGTGCCAGCACCCGTGCGAATGAGCAGTTCTTC.

This clone was found a few times. The CDR3 protein is CASSGGSGRNEQFF. The CDR3 DNA reads TGCGCCAGCAGCGGCGGTAGCGGACGGAATGAGCAGTTCTTC. The chain combines TRBV4-1 with TRBJ2-1; D may be TRBD2 (6 bases). Germline CDR1 is MGHRA and CDR2 is YSYEKL. Trimming took off 5 bases at V and 7 bases at J, with 15 bases between the two ends. The CDR3 is 14 residues long.

A few counts support this clone. CDR3: CASSLEVLGARGYTF. The CDR3 bases are TGTGCCAGCAGCTTAGAAGTCTTGGGGGCGCGAGGCTACACCTTC. The chain carries TRBV7-2 and TRBJ1-2; possible D gene TRBD1, 6 bases. Trimming cost V 1 base and J 8 bases, with 17 bases left between them. The germline V gene has CDR1 SGHTA and CDR2 FQGNSA. The CDR3 is made up of 15 amino acids.

Here the CDR3 DNA reads TGTGCCAGCAGCTTAAGACTAGCGGGGGCAGATACGCAGTATTTT. This encodes CASSLRLAGADTQYF. This chain uses TRBV7-2 with TRBJ2-3, with 12 positions matching TRBD2. The V gene's germline CDR1 is SGHTA and CDR2 FQGNSA. J gave up 4 bases and V 2 bases, and 1 base lay outside the gene matches. CDR3 length: 15 residues.

V gene TRBV7-9 combines with J gene TRBJ2-5; D perhaps matches TRBD1 (6 bases). Between the trimmed V and J ends, which lost 4 bases and 2 bases, there was a span of 17 bases. The CDR3 is 16 amino acids. The germline V gene has CDR1 SEHNR and CDR2 FQNEAQ (reference sequence). The CDR3 is CASSWDIKTLQETQYF. As DNA, the CDR3 is TGTGCCAGCAGCTGGGACATCAAGACCCTACAAGAGACCCAGTACTTC. Full variable domain (rest looked up from reference TRBV7-9 and TRBJ2-5): DTGVSQNPRHKITKRGQNVTFRCDPISEHNRLYWYRQTLGQGPEFLTYFQNEAQLEKSRLLSDRFSAERPKGSFSTLEIQRTEQGDSAMYLCASSWDIKTLQETQYFGPGTRLLVL.

The V call is TRBV2, the J call TRBJ2-2, with D possibly TRBD2 on 5 matching bases. Trimming took 4 bases from V and 4 from J, leaving 10 bases between them. Germline CDR1 is SNHLY and CDR2 is FYNNEI. The CDR3 runs to 14 residues. The CDR3 region is CASSVEVVTGELFF. CDR3 in DNA: TGTGCCAGCAGTGTGGAGGTGGTCACCGGGGAGCTGTTTTTT.

In its sample, this clone was seen a few times. The genes are TRBV28 and TRBJ2-1; 11 nucleotides match TRBD2. Trimming at V came to 6 bases and at J to 9 bases, leaving 4 bases not matched to a gene. The CDR3 is 13 residues long. CDR1 is MDHEN and CDR2 is SYDVKM in the germline V gene. This chain's CDR3 is CASRVGLAGEQFF. CDR3 DNA sequence: TGTGCCAGCAGGGTAGGACTAGCGGGTGAGCAGTTCTTC.

This chain uses TRBV19 with TRBJ1-5; a weak D match, TRBD1 (6 bases). The germline gives CDR1 LNHDA, CDR2 SQIVND (reference sequence). The V gene lost 7 bases and the J gene lost 4 bases, with 14 bases spanning the gap. The CDR3 spans 14 residues. Written as DNA, the CDR3 is TGTGCCAGTACCCCGTGGGGGCCTAATCAGCCCCAGCATTTT. It encodes CASTPWGPNQPQHF.

The chain links TRBV28 to TRBJ2-7; D gene ambiguous. The CDR3 is 12 amino acids. CDR1 MDHEN and CDR2 SYDVKM come from the germline V gene. Trimming cost V 6 bases and J 2 bases, with 8 bases left between them. CDR3 in amino acids: CASRPSPYEQYF. In DNA form, the CDR3 reads TGTGCCAGCAGGCCCAGTCCCTACGAGCAGTACTTC.

The rearrangement links TRBV7-3 to TRBJ2-7, with 11 bases fitting TRBD2. From germline, CDR1 is SGHTA and CDR2 FQGTGA. The length of the CDR3 is 14 residues. V was clipped by 5 bases and J by 3 bases; unmatched bases: 3. CDR3 sequence: CASSPSGGSYEQYF. In DNA, the CDR3 is TGTGCCAGCAGCCCTAGCGGGGGGAGCTACGAGCAGTACTTC.

The V and J genes are TRBV7-6 and TRBJ2-1; a possible D gene is TRBD2 (6 bases). V lost 4 bases, J lost 6 bases, and 19 bases lay in between. The germline V gene encodes CDR1 SGHVS and CDR2 FNYEAQ. CDR3 size: 16 residues. CDR3 DNA: TGTGCCAGCAGCTCAGAATTGGGGGGTATGTCCAATGAGCAGTTCTTC. This sequence encodes CASSSELGGMSNEQFF. The entire variable domain, with the rest obtained from reference TRBV7-6 and TRBJ2-1, is as follows: GAGVSQSPRYKVTKRGQDVALRCDPISGHVSLYWYRQALGQGPEFLTYFNYEAQQDKSGLPNDRFSAERPEGSISTLTIQRTEQRDSAMYRCASSSELGGMSNEQFFGPGTRLTVL.

The genes are TRBV2 and TRBJ2-3; D remains unclear. The germline CDR1 and CDR2 sequences are SNHLY and FYNNEI. The V end was cut by 4 bases, the J end by 3 bases, with 8 bases between. The CDR3 is made up of 13 amino acids. This CDR3 is CASSVLVTDTQYF. For the CDR3, the DNA is TGTGCCAGCAGTGTCCTAGTTACAGATACGCAGTATTTT.

The genes are TRBV10-2 and TRBJ2-7; D might be TRBD2 (6 bases). The CDR3 covers 15 residues. V shed 7 bases and J shed 1 base, with 17 bases lying between them. Germline V gives CDR1 WSHSY, CDR2 SAAADI. The CDR3 sequence is CASKGRGLRSYEQYF. CDR3 bases: TGCGCCAGCAAAGGGCGGGGCCTCAGGTCCTACGAGCAGTACTTC.

The V call is TRBV2, the J call TRBJ2-2, with 10 positions matching TRBD1. The length of the CDR3 is 16 residues. J lost 1 base, V lost 6 bases, and 5 bases had no gene match. Per the germline V gene, CDR1 is SNHLY and CDR2 is FYNNEI. CDR3 bases: TGTGCCAGCAGAACCGGGACAGGGGTGAACACCGGGGAGCTGTTTTTT. This encodes CASRTGTGVNTGELFF.

The V and J genes are TRBV29-1 and TRBJ2-5; D remains unclear. Germline V gene sequence: CDR1 SQVTM, CDR2 ANQGSEA. Deletions cut 4 bases from V and 0 bases from J, with 6 bases between. This CDR3 region has 12 residues. The CDR3, as DNA: TGCAGCGTTGTACCTAACCAAGAGACCCAGTACTTC. Translated, it gives CSVVPNQETQYF.

The J gene is TRBJ2-3, the V gene TRBV30, with 11 bases identical to TRBD2. The CDR3 length is 14 residues. With V trimmed by 3 bases and J by 6 bases, 5 bases remained unmatched. In germline, CDR1 is GTSNPN, CDR2 SVGIG (reference sequence). CDR3 sequence: CAWSASGRFDTQYF. The DNA for the CDR3 is TGTGCCTGGAGCGCTAGCGGGAGGTTTGATACGCAGTATTTT.

The V gene is TRBV2, the J gene TRBJ1-3; 8 bases fit TRBD1. The germline V gene has CDR1 SNHLY and CDR2 FYNNEI. The CDR3 extends over 16 amino acids. V shed 4 bases, J shed 0 bases, and the junction held 5 bases outside the gene matches. As DNA, the CDR3 is TGTGCCAGCAGTGGGGGGACAGGCCGCTCTGGAAACACCATATATTTT. Translated: CASSGGTGRSGNTIYF.

The rearrangement joins TRBV30 to TRBJ2-2; tentative D call: TRBD2 (5 bases). Germline V gene sequence: CDR1 GTSNPN, CDR2 SVGIG (reference sequence). V shed 4 bases and J shed 7 bases, with 13 bases lying between them. This CDR3 contains 13 residues. The CDR3 sequence: CAWTSLGVGELFF. CDR3 nucleotide sequence: TGTGCCTGGACCTCGCTCGGGGTCGGGGAGCTGTTTTTT.